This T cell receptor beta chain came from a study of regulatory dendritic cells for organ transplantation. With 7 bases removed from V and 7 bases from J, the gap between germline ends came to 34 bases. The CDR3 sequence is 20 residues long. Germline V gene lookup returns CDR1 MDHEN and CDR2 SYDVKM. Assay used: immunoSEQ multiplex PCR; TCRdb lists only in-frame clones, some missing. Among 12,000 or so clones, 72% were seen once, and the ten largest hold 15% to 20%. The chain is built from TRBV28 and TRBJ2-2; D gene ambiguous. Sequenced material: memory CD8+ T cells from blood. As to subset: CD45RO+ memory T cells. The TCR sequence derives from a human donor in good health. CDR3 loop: CASIPSHRFRGMASGGELFF. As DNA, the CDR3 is TGTGCCAGCATCCCTTCACATCGTTTTCGTGGGATGGCCTCCGGCGGGGAGCTGTTTTTT.